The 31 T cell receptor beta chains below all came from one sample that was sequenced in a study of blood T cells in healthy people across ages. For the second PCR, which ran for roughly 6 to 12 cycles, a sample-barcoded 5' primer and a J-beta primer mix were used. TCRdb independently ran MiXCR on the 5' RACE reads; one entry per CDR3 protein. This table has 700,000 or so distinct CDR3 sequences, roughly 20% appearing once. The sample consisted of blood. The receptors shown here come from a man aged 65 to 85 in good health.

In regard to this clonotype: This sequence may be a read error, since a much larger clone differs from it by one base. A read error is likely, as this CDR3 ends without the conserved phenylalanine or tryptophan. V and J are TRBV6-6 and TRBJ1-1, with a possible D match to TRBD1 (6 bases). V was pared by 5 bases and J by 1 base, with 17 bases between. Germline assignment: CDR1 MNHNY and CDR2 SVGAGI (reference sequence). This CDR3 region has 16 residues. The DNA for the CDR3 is TGTGCCAGCAGTACCACAGGGTCGGGGAGGAACACTGAAGCTTTCCTT. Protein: CASSTTGSGRNTEAFL.

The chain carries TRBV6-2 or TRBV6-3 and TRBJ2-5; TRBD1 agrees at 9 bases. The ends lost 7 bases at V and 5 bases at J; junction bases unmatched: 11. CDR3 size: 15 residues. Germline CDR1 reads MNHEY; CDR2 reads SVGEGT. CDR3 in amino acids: CASTVPGQGVETQYF. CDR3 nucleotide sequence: TGTGCCAGCACTGTACCGGGACAGGGTGTGGAGACCCAGTACTTC.

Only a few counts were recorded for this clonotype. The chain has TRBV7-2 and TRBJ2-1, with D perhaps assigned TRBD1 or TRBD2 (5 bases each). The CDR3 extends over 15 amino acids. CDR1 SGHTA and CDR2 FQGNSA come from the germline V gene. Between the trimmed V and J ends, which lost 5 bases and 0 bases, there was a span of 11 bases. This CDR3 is CASSPGPSSYNEQFF. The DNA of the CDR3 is TGTGCCAGCAGCCCGGGGCCCAGCTCCTACAATGAGCAGTTCTTC. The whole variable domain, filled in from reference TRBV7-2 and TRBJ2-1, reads GAGVSQSPSNKVTEKGKDVELRCDPISGHTALYWYRQSLGQGLEFLIYFQGNSAPDKSGLPSDRFSAERTGGSVSTLTIQRTQQEDSAVYLCASSPGPSSYNEQFFGPGTRLTVL.

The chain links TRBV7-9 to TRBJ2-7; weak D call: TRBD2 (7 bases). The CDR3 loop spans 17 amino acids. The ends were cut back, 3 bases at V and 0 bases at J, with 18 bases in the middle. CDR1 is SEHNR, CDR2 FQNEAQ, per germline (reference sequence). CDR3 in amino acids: CASSLGGASGLSYEQYF. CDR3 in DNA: TGTGCCAGCAGCTTGGGGGGGGCTAGCGGCCTCTCCTACGAGCAGTACTTC.

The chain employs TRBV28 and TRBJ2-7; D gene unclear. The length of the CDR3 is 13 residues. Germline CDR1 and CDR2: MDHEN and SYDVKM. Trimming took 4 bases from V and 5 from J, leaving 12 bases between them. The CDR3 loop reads CASSSSRPDEQYF. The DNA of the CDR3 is TGTGCCAGCAGTTCATCCAGGCCCGACGAGCAGTACTTC.

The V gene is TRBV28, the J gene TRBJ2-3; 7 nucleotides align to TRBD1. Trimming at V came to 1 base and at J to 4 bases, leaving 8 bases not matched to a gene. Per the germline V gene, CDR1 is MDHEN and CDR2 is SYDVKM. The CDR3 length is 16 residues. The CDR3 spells CASSLLWDSGPDTQYF. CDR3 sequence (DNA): TGTGCCAGCAGTTTATTGTGGGACAGTGGTCCAGATACGCAGTATTTT.

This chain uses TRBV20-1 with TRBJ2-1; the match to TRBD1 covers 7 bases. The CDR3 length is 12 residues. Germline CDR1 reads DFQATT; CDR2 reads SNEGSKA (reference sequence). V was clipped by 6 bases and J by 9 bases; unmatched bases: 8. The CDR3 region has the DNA TGCAGTGCGCCGGACACAGGGGTTGAGCAGTTCTTC. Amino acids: CSAPDTGVEQFF.

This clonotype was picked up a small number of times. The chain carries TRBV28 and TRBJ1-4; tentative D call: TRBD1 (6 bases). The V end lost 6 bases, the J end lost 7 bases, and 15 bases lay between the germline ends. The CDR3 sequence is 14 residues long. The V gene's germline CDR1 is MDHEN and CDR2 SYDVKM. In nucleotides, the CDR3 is TGTGCCAGCAGCCCCCCGGGGGCCGGTGAAAAACTGTTTTTT. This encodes CASSPPGAGEKLFF.

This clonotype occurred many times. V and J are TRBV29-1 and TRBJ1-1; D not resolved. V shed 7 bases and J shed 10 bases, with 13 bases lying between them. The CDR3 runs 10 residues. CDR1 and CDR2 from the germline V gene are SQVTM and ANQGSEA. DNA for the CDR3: TGCAGCGCCAATGACGAGCGAGCTTTCTTT. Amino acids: CSANDERAFF. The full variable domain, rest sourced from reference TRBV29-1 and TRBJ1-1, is SAVISQKPSRDICQRGTSLTIQCQVDSQVTMMFWYRQQPGQSLTLIATANQGSEATYESGFVIDKFPISRPNLTFSTLTVSNMSPEDSSIYLCSANDERAFFGQGTRLTVV.

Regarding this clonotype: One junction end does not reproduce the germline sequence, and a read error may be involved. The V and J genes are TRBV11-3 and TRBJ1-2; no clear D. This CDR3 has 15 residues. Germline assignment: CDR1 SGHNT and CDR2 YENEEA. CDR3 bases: TGTGCCAGCAGCTTAGAACGGTCAGAACCCTATGGCCACACCTTC. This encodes CASSLERSEPYGHTF.

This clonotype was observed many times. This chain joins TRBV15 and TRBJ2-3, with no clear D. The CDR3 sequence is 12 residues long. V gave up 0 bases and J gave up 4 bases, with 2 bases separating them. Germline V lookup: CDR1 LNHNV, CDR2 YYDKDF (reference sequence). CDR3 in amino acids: CATSRDADTQYF. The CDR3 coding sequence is TGTGCCACCAGCAGAGACGCAGATACGCAGTATTTT. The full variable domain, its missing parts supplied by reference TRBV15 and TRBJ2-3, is DAMVIQNPRYQVTQFGKPVTLSCSQTLNHNVMYWYQQKSSQAPKLLFHYYDKDFNNEADTPDNFQSRRPNTSFCFLDIRSPGLGDTAMYLCATSRDADTQYFGPGTRLTVL.

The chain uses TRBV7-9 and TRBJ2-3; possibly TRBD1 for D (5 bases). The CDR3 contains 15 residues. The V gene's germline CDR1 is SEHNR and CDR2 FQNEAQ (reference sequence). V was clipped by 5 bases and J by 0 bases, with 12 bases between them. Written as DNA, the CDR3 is TGTGCCAGCAGCATCCAGGGCCCCAGCACAGATACGCAGTATTTT. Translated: CASSIQGPSTDTQYF.

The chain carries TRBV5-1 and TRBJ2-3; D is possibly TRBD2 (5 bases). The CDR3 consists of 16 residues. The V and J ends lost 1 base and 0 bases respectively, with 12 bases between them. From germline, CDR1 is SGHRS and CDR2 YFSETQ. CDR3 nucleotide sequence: TGCGCCAGCAGCTTGTCGGGGATGACTAGCACAGATACGCAGTATTTT. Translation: CASSLSGMTSTDTQYF.

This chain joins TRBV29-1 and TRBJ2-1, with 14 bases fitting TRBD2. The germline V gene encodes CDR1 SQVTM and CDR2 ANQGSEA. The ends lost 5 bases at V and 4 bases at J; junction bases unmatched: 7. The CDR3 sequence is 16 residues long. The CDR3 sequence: CSVKGLAGGSYNEQFF. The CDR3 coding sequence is TGCAGCGTTAAAGGACTAGCGGGAGGTTCATACAATGAGCAGTTCTTC.

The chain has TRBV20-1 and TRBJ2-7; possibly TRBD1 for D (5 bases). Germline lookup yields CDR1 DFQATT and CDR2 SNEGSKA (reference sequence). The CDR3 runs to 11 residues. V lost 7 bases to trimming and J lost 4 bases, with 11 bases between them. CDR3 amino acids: CSDFRVYEQYV. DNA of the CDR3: TGCAGTGACTTCAGGGTTTACGAGCAGTACGTC.

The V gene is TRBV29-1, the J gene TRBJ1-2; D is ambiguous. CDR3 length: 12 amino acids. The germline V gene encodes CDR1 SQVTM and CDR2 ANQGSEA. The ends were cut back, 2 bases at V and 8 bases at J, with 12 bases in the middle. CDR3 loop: CSVEPRQRGYTF. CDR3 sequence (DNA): TGCAGCGTTGAACCCCGACAAAGGGGCTACACCTTC.

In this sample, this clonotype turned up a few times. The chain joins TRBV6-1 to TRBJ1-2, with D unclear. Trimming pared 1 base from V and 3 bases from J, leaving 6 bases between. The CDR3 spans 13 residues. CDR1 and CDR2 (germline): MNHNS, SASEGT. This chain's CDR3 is CASSEDWYYGYTF. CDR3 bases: TGTGCCAGCAGTGAAGATTGGTACTATGGCTACACCTTC.

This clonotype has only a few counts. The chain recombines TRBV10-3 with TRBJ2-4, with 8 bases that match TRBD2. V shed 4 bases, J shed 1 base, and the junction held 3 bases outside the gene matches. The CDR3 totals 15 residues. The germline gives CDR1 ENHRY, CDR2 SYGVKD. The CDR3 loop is CAISAERGAKNIQYF. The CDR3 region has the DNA TGTGCCATCAGTGCGGAGCGGGGGGCCAAAAACATTCAGTACTTC.

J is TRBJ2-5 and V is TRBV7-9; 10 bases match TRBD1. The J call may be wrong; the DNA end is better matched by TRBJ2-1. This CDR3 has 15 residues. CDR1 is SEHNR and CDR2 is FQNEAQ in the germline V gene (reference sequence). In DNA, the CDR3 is TGTGCCAGCAGCGCGCCGGGACAGGGGTACAATGAGCAGTTCTTC. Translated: CASSAPGQGYNEQFF.

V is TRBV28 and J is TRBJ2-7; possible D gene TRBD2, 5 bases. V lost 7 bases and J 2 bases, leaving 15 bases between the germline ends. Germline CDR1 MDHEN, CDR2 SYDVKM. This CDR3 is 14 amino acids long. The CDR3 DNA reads TGTGCCAGCAATACGGGTACGAGGGCCTACGAGCAGTACTTC. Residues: CASNTGTRAYEQYF. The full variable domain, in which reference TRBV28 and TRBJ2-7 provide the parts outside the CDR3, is DVKVTQSSRYLVKRTGEKVFLECVQDMDHENMFWYRQDPGLGLRLIYFSYDVKMKEKGDIPEGYSVSREKKERFSLILESASTNQTSMYLCASNTGTRAYEQYFGPGTRLTVT.

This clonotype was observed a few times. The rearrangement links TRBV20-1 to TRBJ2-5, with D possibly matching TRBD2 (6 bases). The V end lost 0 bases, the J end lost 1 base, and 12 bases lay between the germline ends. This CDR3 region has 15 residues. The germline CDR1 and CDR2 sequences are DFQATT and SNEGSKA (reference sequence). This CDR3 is CSARDERGSQETQYF. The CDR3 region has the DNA TGCAGTGCTAGAGACGAACGGGGGTCCCAAGAGACCCAGTACTTC.

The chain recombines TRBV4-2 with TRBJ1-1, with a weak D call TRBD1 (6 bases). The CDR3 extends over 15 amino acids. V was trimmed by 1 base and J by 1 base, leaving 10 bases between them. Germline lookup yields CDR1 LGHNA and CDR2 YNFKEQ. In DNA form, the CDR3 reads TGTGCCAGCAGCCAAGTCGACAGGACGAACACTGAAGCTTTCTTT. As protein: CASSQVDRTNTEAFF.

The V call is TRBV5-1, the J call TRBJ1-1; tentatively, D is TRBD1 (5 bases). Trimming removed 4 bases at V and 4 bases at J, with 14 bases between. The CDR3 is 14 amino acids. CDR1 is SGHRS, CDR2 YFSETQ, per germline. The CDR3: CASSDPGRFTEAFF. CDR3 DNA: TGCGCCAGCAGCGACCCAGGGAGGTTCACTGAAGCTTTCTTT.

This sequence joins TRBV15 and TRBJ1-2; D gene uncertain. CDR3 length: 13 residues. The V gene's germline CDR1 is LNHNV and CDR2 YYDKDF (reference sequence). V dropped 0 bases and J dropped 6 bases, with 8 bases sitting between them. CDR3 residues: CATSRDIKDGYTF. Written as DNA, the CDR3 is TGTGCCACCAGCAGAGATATAAAGGATGGCTACACCTTC.

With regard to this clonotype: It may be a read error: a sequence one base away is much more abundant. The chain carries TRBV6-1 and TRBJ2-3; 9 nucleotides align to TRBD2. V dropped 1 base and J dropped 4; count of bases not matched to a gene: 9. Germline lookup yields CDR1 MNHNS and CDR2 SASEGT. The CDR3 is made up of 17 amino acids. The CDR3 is CASSEGVAGDSADTQYF. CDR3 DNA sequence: TGTGCCAGCAGTGAAGGGGTAGCGGGGGATAGCGCAGATACGCAGTATTTT.

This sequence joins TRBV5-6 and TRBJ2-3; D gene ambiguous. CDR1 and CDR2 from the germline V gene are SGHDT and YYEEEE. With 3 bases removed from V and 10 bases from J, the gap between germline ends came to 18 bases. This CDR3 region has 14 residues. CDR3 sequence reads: CASSSVAYLDAQYF. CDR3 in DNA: TGTGCCAGCAGCTCCGTCGCCTACTTGGATGCGCAGTATTTT.

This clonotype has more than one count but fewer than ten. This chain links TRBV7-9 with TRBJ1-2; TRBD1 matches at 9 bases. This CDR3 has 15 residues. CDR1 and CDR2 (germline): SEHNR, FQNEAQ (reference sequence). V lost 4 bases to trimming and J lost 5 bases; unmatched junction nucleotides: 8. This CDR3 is CASSSGQGLWYGYTF. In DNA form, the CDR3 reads TGTGCCAGCAGCTCTGGACAGGGGTTATGGTATGGCTACACCTTC.

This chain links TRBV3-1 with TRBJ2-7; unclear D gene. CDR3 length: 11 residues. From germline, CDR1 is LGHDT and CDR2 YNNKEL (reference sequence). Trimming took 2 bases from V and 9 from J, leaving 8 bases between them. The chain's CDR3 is CASSQSDWQYF. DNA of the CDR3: TGTGCCAGCAGCCAATCTGATTGGCAGTACTTC.

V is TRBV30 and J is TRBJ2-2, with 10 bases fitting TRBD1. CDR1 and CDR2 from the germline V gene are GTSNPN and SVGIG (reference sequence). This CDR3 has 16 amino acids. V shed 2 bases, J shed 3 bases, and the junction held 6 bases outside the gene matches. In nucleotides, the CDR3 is TGTGCCTGGAGTTCAGGACAGGGGGGGTACACCGGGGAGCTGTTTTTT. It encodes CAWSSGQGGYTGELFF.

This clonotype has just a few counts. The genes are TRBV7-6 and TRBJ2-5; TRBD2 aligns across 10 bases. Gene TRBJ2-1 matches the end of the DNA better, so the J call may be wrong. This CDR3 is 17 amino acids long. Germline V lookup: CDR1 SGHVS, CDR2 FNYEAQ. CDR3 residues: CASSLERGAGGVNEQFF. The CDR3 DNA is TGTGCCAGCAGCTTAGAGAGGGGAGCGGGAGGGGTCAATGAGCAGTTCTTC.

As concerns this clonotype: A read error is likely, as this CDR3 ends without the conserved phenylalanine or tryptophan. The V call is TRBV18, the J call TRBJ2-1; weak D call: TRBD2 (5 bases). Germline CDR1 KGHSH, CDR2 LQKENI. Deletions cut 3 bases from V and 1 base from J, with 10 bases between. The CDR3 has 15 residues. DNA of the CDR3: TGTGCCAGCTCACCTTCCCCGGGATCCTACAATGAGCAGTTCCTC. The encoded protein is CASSPSPGSYNEQFL.